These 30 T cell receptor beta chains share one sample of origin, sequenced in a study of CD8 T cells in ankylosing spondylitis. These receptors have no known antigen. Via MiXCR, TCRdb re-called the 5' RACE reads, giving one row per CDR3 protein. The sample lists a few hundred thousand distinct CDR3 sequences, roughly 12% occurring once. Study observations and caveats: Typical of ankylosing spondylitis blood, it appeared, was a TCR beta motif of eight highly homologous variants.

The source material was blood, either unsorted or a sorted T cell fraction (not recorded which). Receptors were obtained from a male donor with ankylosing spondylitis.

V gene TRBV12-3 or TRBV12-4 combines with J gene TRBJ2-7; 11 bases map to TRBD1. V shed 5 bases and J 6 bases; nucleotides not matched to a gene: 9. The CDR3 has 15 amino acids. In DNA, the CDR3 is TGTGCCAGCAGTCCGTCCGGGACAGGGGGAGGCGAGCAGTACGTC. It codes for CASSPSGTGGGEQYV.

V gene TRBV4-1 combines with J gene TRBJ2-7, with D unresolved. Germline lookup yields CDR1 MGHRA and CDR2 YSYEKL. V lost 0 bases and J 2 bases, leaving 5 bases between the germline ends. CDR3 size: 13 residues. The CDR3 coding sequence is TGCGCCAGCAGCCAAGACCCGCCCTACGAGCAGTACTTC. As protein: CASSQDPPYEQYF.

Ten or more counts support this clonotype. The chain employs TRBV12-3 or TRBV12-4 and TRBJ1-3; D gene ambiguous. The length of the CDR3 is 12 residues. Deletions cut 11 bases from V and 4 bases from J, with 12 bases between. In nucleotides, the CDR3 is TGTGCCGGACGGTCGCTAGGAAACACCATATATTTT. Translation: CAGRSLGNTIYF.

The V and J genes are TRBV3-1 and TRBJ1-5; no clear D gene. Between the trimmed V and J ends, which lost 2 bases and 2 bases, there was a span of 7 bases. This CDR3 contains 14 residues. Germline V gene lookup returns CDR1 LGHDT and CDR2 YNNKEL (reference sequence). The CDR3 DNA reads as TGTGCCAGCAGCCAACTGCCGGGCAATCAGCCCCAGCATTTT. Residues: CASSQLPGNQPQHF. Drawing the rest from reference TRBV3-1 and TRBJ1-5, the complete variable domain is DTAVSQTPKYLVTQMGNDKSIKCEQNLGHDTMYWYKQDSKKFLKIMFSYNNKELIINETVPNRFSPKSPDKAHLNLHINSLELGDSAVYFCASSQLPGNQPQHFGDGTRLSIL.

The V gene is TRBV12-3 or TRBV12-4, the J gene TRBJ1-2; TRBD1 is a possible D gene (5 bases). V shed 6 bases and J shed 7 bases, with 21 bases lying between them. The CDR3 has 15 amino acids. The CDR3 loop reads CASRSGTESTVGYTF. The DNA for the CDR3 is TGTGCCAGCAGATCCGGGACGGAGTCTACGGTTGGCTACACCTTC.

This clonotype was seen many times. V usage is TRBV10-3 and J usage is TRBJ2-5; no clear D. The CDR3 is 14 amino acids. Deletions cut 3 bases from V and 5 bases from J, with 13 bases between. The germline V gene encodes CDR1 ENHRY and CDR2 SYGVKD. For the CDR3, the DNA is TGTGCCATCAGTGAAGGAGCGTTCGGGGAGACCCAGTACTTC. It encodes CAISEGAFGETQYF.

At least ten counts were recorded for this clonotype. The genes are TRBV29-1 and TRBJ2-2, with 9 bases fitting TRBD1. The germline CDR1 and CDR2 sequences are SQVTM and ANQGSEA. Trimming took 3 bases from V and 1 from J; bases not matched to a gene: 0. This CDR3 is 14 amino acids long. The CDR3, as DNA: TGCAGCGTTGAGGGACAGGGGAACACCGGGGAGCTGTTTTTT. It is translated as CSVEGQGNTGELFF.

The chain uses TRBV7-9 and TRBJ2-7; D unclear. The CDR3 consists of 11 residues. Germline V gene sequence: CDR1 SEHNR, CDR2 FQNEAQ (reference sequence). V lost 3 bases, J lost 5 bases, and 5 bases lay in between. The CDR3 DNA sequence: TGTGCCAGCAGCTTGACCGACGAGCAGTACTTC. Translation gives CASSLTDEQYF.

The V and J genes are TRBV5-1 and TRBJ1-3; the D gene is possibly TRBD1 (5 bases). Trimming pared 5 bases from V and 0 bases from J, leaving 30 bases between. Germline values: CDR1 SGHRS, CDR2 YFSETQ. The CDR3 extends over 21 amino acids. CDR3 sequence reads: CASSPVPLLSGTSNSGNTIYF. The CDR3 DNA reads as TGCGCCAGCAGTCCCGTCCCCCTGCTCTCCGGGACCTCGAACTCTGGAAACACCATATATTTT.

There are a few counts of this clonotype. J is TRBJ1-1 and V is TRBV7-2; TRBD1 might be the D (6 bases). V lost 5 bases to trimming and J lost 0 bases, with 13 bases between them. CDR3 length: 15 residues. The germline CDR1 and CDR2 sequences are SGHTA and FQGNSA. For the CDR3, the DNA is TGTGCCAGCAGCCGGAGGGGGACATTGAACACTGAAGCTTTCTTT. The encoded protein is CASSRRGTLNTEAFF.

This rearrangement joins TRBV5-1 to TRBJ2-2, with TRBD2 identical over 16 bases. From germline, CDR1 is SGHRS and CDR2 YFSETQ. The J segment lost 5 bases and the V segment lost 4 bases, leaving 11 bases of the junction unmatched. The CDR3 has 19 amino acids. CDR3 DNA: TGCGCCAGCAGCCCTCGCCCGGGACTAGCGGGAGGGTTGACCGGGGAGCTGTTTTTT. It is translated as CASSPRPGLAGGLTGELFF.

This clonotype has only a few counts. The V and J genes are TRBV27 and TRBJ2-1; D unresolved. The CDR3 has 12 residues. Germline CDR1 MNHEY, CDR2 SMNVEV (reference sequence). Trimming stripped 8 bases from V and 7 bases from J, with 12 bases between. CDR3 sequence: CASGSPRNEQFF. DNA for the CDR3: TGTGCCAGCGGCTCCCCGAGGAATGAGCAGTTCTTC.

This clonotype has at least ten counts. In nucleotides, the CDR3 is TGTGCCAGCAGCCCCTTAGGACAGCAGGACACTGAAGCTTTCTTT. This translates into CASSPLGQQDTEAFF. The chain recombines TRBV5-5 with TRBJ1-1; possibly TRBD1 for D (6 bases). CDR3 length equals 15 residues. The ends were cut back, 4 bases at V and 3 bases at J, with 16 bases in the middle. Germline loops: CDR1 SGHKS, CDR2 YYEKEE (reference sequence).

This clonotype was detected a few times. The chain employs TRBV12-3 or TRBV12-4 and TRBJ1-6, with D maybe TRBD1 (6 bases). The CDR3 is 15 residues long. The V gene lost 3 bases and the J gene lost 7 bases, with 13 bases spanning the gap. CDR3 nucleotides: TGTGCCAGCAGTTTCGGGGGCGGAGGCAATTCACCCCTCCACTTT. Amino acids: CASSFGGGGNSPLHF.

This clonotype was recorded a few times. The DNA of the CDR3 is TGTGCCAGCAGCTCGTTGGCAACCTACGAGCAGTACTTC. Residues: CASSSLATYEQYF. This chain joins TRBV7-9 and TRBJ2-7; D gene uncertain. Per the germline V gene, CDR1 is SEHNR and CDR2 is FQNEAQ (reference sequence). This CDR3 region has 13 residues. Trimming took 4 bases from V and 2 from J, leaving 9 bases between them.

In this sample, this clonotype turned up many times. The CDR3 sequence is CASSFSPGGRNQPQHF. The CDR3 coding sequence is TGTGCCAGCAGTTTCTCTCCTGGGGGCCGGAATCAGCCCCAGCATTTT. J is TRBJ1-5 and V is TRBV12-3 or TRBV12-4; D is perhaps TRBD1 (6 bases). The CDR3 totals 16 residues. V gave up 3 bases and J gave up 4 bases, with 16 bases separating them.

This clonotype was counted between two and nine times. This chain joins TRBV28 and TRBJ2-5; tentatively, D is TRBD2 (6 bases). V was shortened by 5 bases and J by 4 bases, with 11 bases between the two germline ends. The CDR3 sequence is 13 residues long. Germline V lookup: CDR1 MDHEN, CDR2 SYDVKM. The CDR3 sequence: CASSMTRLETQYF. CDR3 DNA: TGTGCCAGCAGTATGACTAGACTAGAGACCCAGTACTTC.

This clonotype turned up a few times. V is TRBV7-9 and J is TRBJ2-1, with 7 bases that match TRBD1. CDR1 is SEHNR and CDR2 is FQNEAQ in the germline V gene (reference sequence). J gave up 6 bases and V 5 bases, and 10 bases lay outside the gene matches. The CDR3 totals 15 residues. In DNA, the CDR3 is TGTGCCAGCAGCCCTCCAGGGGACAGTCTCAATGAGCAGTTCTTC. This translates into CASSPPGDSLNEQFF. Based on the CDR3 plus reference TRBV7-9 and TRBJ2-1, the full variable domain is DTGVSQNPRHKITKRGQNVTFRCDPISEHNRLYWYRQTLGQGPEFLTYFQNEAQLEKSRLLSDRFSAERPKGSFSTLEIQRTEQGDSAMYLCASSPPGDSLNEQFFGPGTRLTVL.

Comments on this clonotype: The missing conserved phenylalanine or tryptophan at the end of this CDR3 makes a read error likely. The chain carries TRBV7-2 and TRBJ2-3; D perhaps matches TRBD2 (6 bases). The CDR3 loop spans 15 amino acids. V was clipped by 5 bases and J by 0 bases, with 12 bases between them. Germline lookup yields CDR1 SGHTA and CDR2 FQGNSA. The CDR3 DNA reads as TGTGCCAGCAGCCCGGACTACCTTAGCACAGATACGCAGTATCTT. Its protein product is CASSPDYLSTDTQYL.

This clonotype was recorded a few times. In nucleotides, the CDR3 is TGTGCCAGCAGTTCCCGTTGGGACACCCAATCCACTAGCACAGATACGCAGTATTTT. This codes for CASSSRWDTQSTSTDTQYF. The V call is TRBV12-3 or TRBV12-4, the J call TRBJ2-3, with D possibly TRBD1 on 6 matching bases. This CDR3 contains 19 residues. V was cut by 4 bases and J by 0 bases, with 23 bases left in between.

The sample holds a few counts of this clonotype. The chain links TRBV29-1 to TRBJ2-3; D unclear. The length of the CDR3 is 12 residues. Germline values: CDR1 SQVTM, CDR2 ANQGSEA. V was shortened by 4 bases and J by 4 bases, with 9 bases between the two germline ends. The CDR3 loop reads CSVAFESDTQYF. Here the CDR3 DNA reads TGCAGCGTTGCCTTCGAGTCAGATACGCAGTATTTT.

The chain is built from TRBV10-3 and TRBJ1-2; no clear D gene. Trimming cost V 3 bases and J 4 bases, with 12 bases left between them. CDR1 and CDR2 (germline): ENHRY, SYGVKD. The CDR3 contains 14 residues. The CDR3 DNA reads TGTGCCATCAGTGACCCACGGTGGGGCTATGGCTACACCTTC. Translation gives CAISDPRWGYGYTF.

As DNA, the CDR3 is TGCGCCAGCAGCTTGGAGGCAGACTCAAATCCCCGCACAGATACGCAGTATTTT. The encoded protein is CASSLEADSNPRTDTQYF. V gene TRBV5-1 combines with J gene TRBJ2-3, with D uncertain. This CDR3 region has 18 residues. Looked up from germline, CDR1 is SGHRS and CDR2 is YFSETQ. The V gene lost 0 bases and the J gene lost 1 base, with 18 bases spanning the gap. Filled out from reference TRBV5-1 and TRBJ2-3, the complete variable domain reads KAGVTQTPRYLIKTRGQQVTLSCSPISGHRSVSWYQQTPGQGLQFLFEYFSETQRNKGNFPGRFSGRQFSNSRSEMNVSTLELGDSALYLCASSLEADSNPRTDTQYFGPGTRLTVL.

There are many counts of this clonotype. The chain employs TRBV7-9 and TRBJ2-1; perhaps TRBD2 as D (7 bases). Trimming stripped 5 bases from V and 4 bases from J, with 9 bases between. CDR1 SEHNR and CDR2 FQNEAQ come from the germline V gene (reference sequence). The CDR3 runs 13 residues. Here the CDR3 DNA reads TGTGCCAGCAGCAAGGGGGGGTACAATGAGCAGTTCTTC. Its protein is CASSKGGYNEQFF. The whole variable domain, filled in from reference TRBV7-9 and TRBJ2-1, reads DTGVSQNPRHKITKRGQNVTFRCDPISEHNRLYWYRQTLGQGPEFLTYFQNEAQLEKSRLLSDRFSAERPKGSFSTLEIQRTEQGDSAMYLCASSKGGYNEQFFGPGTRLTVL.

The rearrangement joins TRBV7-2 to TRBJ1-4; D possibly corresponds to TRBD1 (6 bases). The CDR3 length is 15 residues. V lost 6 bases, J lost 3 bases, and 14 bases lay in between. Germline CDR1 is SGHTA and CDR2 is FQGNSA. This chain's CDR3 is CASRPSTGPNEKLFF. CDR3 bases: TGTGCCAGCAGACCCTCGACAGGACCTAATGAAAAACTGTTTTTT.

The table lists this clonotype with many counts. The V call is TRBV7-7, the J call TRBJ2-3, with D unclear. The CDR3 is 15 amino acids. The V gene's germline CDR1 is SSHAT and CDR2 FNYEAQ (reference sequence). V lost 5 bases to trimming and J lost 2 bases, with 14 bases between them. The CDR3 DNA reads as TGTGCCAGCAGCCCAGTCTTGCTCCTCACAGATACGCAGTATTTT. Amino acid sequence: CASSPVLLLTDTQYF.

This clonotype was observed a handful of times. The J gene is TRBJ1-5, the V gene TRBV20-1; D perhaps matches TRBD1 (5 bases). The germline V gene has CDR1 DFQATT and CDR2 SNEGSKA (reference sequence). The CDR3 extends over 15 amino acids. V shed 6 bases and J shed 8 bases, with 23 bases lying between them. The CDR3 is CSAVLTDLRVKPQHF. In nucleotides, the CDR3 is TGCAGTGCGGTCCTGACAGACCTACGGGTGAAGCCCCAGCATTTT.

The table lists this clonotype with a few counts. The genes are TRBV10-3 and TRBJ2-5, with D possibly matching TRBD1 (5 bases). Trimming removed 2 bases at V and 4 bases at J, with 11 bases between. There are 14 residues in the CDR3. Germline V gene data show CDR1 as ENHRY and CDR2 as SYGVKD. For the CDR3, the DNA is TGTGCCATCAGTGAGCCCGGCAGGGTAGAGACCCAGTACTTC. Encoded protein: CAISEPGRVETQYF.

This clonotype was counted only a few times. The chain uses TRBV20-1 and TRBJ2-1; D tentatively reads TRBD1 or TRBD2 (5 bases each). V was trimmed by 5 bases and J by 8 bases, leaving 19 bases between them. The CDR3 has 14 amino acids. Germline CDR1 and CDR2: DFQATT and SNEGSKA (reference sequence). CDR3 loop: CSALQSRGVDEQFF. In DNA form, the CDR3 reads TGCAGTGCTTTACAGTCTAGAGGGGTCGATGAGCAGTTCTTC.

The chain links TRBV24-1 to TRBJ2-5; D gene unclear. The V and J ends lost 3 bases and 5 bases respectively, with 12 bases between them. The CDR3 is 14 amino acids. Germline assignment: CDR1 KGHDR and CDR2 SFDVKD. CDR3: CATSDPGQRETQYF. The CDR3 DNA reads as TGTGCCACCAGTGATCCCGGGCAGAGGGAGACCCAGTACTTC.